This is a list of T cell receptor beta chains from one sample in a study of PD-1 blockade in classical Hodgkin lymphoma. TCRdb's table, derived via immunoSEQ multiplex PCR, lists solely in-frame clones and lacks some. Of 8,500 or so clones detected, about 80% appear once; the ten largest clones hold roughly 12%. The source material was CD4+ T cells from blood, sampled at baseline. All receptors derive from a human donor with classical Hodgkin lymphoma. The CDR3 runs from the conserved cysteine through the conserved F or W. Each record gives: CDR3 protein, V gene.

cdr3_aa: CAGSPEVSGNQPQHF
v_call: TRBV18

cdr3_aa: CASKERAANEKLFF
v_call: TRBV19

cdr3_aa: CACQIRQPQHF
v_call: TRBV30

cdr3_aa: CASSQRVGSRGETQYF
v_call: TRBV14

cdr3_aa: CASSLVTGGGETQYF
v_call: TRBV28

cdr3_aa: CASSPRLAGGMYEQYF
v_call: TRBV2

cdr3_aa: CASSRTQETQYF
v_call: TRBV2

cdr3_aa: CASSIVVGGRYEQFF
v_call: TRBV19

cdr3_aa: CATSRTGASNEQFF
v_call: TRBV15

cdr3_aa: CASKPGVNQPQHF
v_call: TRBV6-1

cdr3_aa: CASSLDWTNEKLFF
v_call: TRBV2

cdr3_aa: CASSIAAEGELFF
v_call: TRBV19

cdr3_aa: CASSLALAAGNTEAFF
v_call: TRBV7-9

cdr3_aa: CAVSGRIHEQYF
v_call: TRBV5-1

cdr3_aa: CASRPKGAGMSNTGELFF
v_call: TRBV13

cdr3_aa: CAASDREYDEAFF
v_call: TRBV10-3

cdr3_aa: CSVVIYTDTQYF
v_call: TRBV29-1

cdr3_aa: CASVPGSFHEQFF
v_call: TRBV6-6

cdr3_aa: CAWSVRRAPPNEQFF
v_call: TRBV30

cdr3_aa: CASSYTGNTGELFF
v_call: TRBV6-5

cdr3_aa: CASSLEAIQETQYF
v_call: TRBV7-8

cdr3_aa: CASSTGIGTGELFF
v_call: TRBV19

cdr3_aa: CASRSSSGNTIYF
v_call: TRBV7-8

cdr3_aa: CSARDPTEAFF
v_call: TRBV20-1

cdr3_aa: CASSLGGAPSYEQYF
v_call: TRBV5-1

cdr3_aa: CASSSTTGVSEQYF
v_call: TRBV11-2

cdr3_aa: CATRTSGSYEQYF
v_call: TRBV27

cdr3_aa: CASSAAGGQETQYF
v_call: TRBV6-1

cdr3_aa: CASSSERGTGNQPQHF
v_call: TRBV6-6

cdr3_aa: CASSRVGYEQYF
v_call: TRBV27

cdr3_aa: CASSGGDRGQPQHF
v_call: TRBV6-1

cdr3_aa: CASSLLGQFKPSRYEQYF
v_call: TRBV18

cdr3_aa: CASSAHALAGGETQYF
v_call: TRBV7-9

cdr3_aa: CASSDVTSGIITREQYF
v_call: TRBV6-1

cdr3_aa: CASSIIGEKLFF
v_call: TRBV19

cdr3_aa: CASSLQTTGNTEAFF
v_call: TRBV5-8

cdr3_aa: CASSIDSTSGRRYEQYF
v_call: TRBV19

cdr3_aa: CASSHTRDRGLRGGYTF
v_call: TRBV4-1

cdr3_aa: CASTFGTGELFF
v_call: TRBV6-1

cdr3_aa: CASSLAGRNTEAFF
v_call: TRBV7-2

cdr3_aa: CASSPIAGNQETQYF
v_call: TRBV18

cdr3_aa: CASSSPGTGNTEAFF
v_call: TRBV6-6

cdr3_aa: CASSLTRDYGEQYF
v_call: TRBV6-5

cdr3_aa: CASSPPGLAGGTNEQFF
v_call: TRBV14

cdr3_aa: CAISVTDHGQYF
v_call: TRBV10-3

cdr3_aa: CASSQDVGGSGANVLTF
v_call: TRBV4-2